The rows below give T cell receptor beta chains drawn from one sample of a study of blood T cell repertoires in COVID-19. Assay: immunoSEQ multiplex PCR; the TCRdb copy retains only in-frame clones and omits some. The sample includes about 260,000 clones, more than 75% of them seen just once. The source material was peripheral blood. The receptors come from a woman between 45 and 60 years old with acute or convalescent COVID-19. The conserved cysteine and the conserved F or W are not part of the CDR3 here. Each record gives: V gene, J gene, D gene, CDR3 protein. D genes are given only for firm matches.

>TRBV4-1|TRBJ2-7|.
ASSQVPSDSYSYEQY
>TRBV4-1|TRBJ1-3|TRBD1
ASSNTGGFGNTIY
>TRBV3-1/TRBV3-2|TRBJ2-3|.
ASSSRQAGDTQY
>TRBV5-1|TRBJ2-3|TRBD2
ASTLGEGTTDTQY
>TRBV7-2|TRBJ2-3|.
ASSLEQETDTQY
>TRBV9|TRBJ2-1|.
ASSSTPASSYNEQF
>TRBV27|TRBJ2-7|TRBD2
ASSLAIAGAPYEQY
>TRBV5-1|TRBJ1-5|.
ASSSGGGRGQPQH
>TRBV4-2|TRBJ1-1|.
ASSQATIRPGDTEAF
>TRBV27|TRBJ1-3|TRBD1
ASSPWDREIGASGNTIY
>TRBV18|TRBJ1-4|TRBD1
ASSSGQGGEKLF
>TRBV15|TRBJ1-5|.
ATSRGGLPQH
>TRBV7-8|TRBJ2-1|.
ASTQLTQGNEQF
>TRBV24-1|TRBJ2-2|TRBD2
ATSDFGGSDTGELF
>TRBV7-2|TRBJ2-7|TRBD1
ASSDRDRLNYEQY
>TRBV24-1|TRBJ2-7|TRBD1
ATSESRTGTYEQY
>TRBV28|TRBJ2-7|.
ASSFRAREQY
>TRBV7-3|TRBJ2-3|TRBD2
ASSLSRTSGLTDTQY
>TRBV6-2/TRBV6-3|TRBJ1-2|.
ASSYHPQGSNGYT
>TRBV5-1|TRBJ2-4|TRBD1
ASSFGTGQGVVKNIQY
>TRBV7-6|TRBJ2-1|.
ASSPRSLGQF
>TRBV29-1|TRBJ1-1|.
SVAQGWGMNTEAF
>TRBV7-9|TRBJ1-2|.
ASSQGGIYGYT
>TRBV4-2|TRBJ1-1|.
ASSQEGRAF
>TRBV4-2|TRBJ1-1|.
ASSQDWGPGTEAF
>TRBV2|TRBJ1-4|TRBD1
ASSWDRARRREKLF
>TRBV28|TRBJ2-5|.
ASTFGSQETQY
>TRBV6-5|TRBJ1-3|.
ASRGGALGNTIY
>TRBV15|TRBJ1-5|.
ATSGNRAQPQH
>TRBV4-2|TRBJ1-5|.
ASSQGAGTKDQPQH
>TRBV20-1|TRBJ2-3|.
SASLPTGR